This is a list of T cell receptor beta chains from one sample in a study of CD8+ T cells in alopecia areata. Libraries were prepared by immunoSEQ multiplex PCR; TCRdb keeps only in-frame clonotypes and omits some of them. The data hold about 280,000 clones, with about three fifths observed a single time. The sample in question was CD4+ T cells sorted from blood, obtained at week 24, from a patient treated with tofacitinib. These receptors all come from a human donor with alopecia areata. The CDR3 runs from the conserved cysteine through the conserved F or W. The order of the fields is D gene, J gene, V gene, clone size, CDR3 DNA, CDR3 protein. The D gene is left open where the match is weak. Where a row states a size, it is once, few, many or the class of an expanded clone; other rows omit it.

>-|TRBJ2-7|TRBV28|-
TGTGCCAGCAGCATTACTGAACCTCCCTACGAGCAGTACTTC
CASSITEPPYEQYF
>-|TRBJ1-1|TRBV5-6|-
TGTGCCAGCAGCTTGGGGCCCACAGGCAACACTGAAGCTTTCTTT
CASSLGPTGNTEAFF
>TRBD1|TRBJ1-1|TRBV29-1|few
TGCAGCGTTGGGATAGACAGGGGCGCTGAAGCTTTCTTT
CSVGIDRGAEAFF
>TRBD1|TRBJ1-6|TRBV7-2|-
TGTGCCTGCGGGACAGGGGGATCTAATTCACCCCTCCACTTT
CACGTGGSNSPLHF
>-|TRBJ1-3|TRBV4-3|-
TGCGCCAGCAGCCAAGATTCGGGCAGACGCTCTGGAAACACCATATATTTT
CASSQDSGRRSGNTIYF
>TRBD1|TRBJ1-1|TRBV29-1|few
TGCAGCCCAACCGACAGGGCGAACACTGAAGCTTTCTTT
CSPTDRANTEAFF
>-|TRBJ2-1|TRBV30|-
TGTGCCTGGAGTCCCCTAACAGGAGGGTTGTACAATGAGCAGTTCTTC
CAWSPLTGGLYNEQFF
>-|TRBJ1-1|TRBV29-1|-
TGCAGCGCCCAGGACGGGATGAACACTAAAGCTTTCTTT
CSAQDGMNTKAFF
>-|TRBJ1-2|TRBV5-4|-
TGTGCCAGCAGCTTGGCGAATCCCCGAGTGTATGGCTACACCTTC
CASSLANPRVYGYTF
>-|TRBJ2-6|TRBV4-3|-
TGCGCCAGCAGCCAAGTAAGAAGCTCTGGGGCCAACGTCCTGACTTTC
CASSQVRSSGANVLTF
>-|TRBJ1-2|TRBV5-1|few
TGCGCCAGCAGCTTGACTCCTCCGGGCTACACCTTC
CASSLTPPGYTF
>-|TRBJ2-1|TRBV29-1|few
TGCAGCGTTGAAGATCTCAAGGGGCAGGAGCAGTTCTTC
CSVEDLKGQEQFF
>TRBD2|TRBJ2-1|TRBV7-9|-
TGTGCCAGCAGCTGGACTAGTCGGGTTCGCCATGAGCAGTTCTTC
CASSWTSRVRHEQFF
>TRBD1|TRBJ2-7|TRBV30|-
TGTGCCTGGAGTGAGGGACAGGGAGGTTACGAGCAGTACTTC
CAWSEGQGGYEQYF
>-|TRBJ1-5|TRBV2|-
TGTGCCAGCAGTGATCCCAGGGGCAATCAGCCCCAGCATTTT
CASSDPRGNQPQHF
>-|TRBJ1-2|TRBV7-2|-
TGTGCCAGCAGCACCGCTAACATAGGCTCCTATGGCTACACCTTC
CASSTANIGSYGYTF
>-|TRBJ2-1|TRBV4-2|-
TGTGCCAGCAGCCAAGCGGGGGTAAGAGACAATGAGCAGTTCTTC
CASSQAGVRDNEQFF
>TRBD1|TRBJ1-6|TRBV6-5|few
TGTGCCAGCAGTTCGGGACAGGGGATTCGAGGTTCACCCCTCCACTTT
CASSSGQGIRGSPLHF
>TRBD2|TRBJ2-4|TRBV4-1|-
TGCGCCAGCAGCCAGGGGCAGGGAGGGATGGCCAAAAACATTCAGTACTTC
CASSQGQGGMAKNIQYF
>-|TRBJ1-2|TRBV29-1|few
TGCAGAGGTGGGGATGACTATGGCTACACCTTC
CRGGDDYGYTF
>-|TRBJ1-2|TRBV30|-
TGTGCCTGGAGTAACAGGGTAGAATGGGGCTTC
CAWSNRVEWGF
>-|TRBJ2-7|TRBV25-1|-
TGTGCCAGCAGTTATGCGGGGGCGCCACCTACCTACGAGCAGTACTTC
CASSYAGAPPTYEQYF
>-|TRBJ2-3|TRBV29-1|-
TGCAGCGTTGAAGCACCCCGCGGACGAGCCTTCACAGATACGCAGTATTTT
CSVEAPRGRAFTDTQYF
>-|TRBJ2-3|TRBV5-1|few
TGCGCCAGCAGCTTAGGCAGGGAGTGGACAGATACGCAGTATTTT
CASSLGREWTDTQYF
>-|TRBJ1-5|TRBV30|-
TGTGCCTGGAGTGTTGGGCGGGATCAGCCCCAGCATTTT
CAWSVGRDQPQHF
>-|TRBJ1-1|TRBV5-1|-
TGCGCCAGCAGCTTGGGGGGCGCGGGTACTGAAGCTTTCTTT
CASSLGGAGTEAFF
>-|TRBJ2-1|TRBV2|-
TGTGCCAGTTCAGTCCAGGGTCGGGATGAGCAGTTCTTC
CASSVQGRDEQFF
>-|TRBJ2-1|TRBV4-2|-
TGTGCCAGCAGCCAAGATCCGGCGGGGAAATACAATGAGCAGTTCTTC
CASSQDPAGKYNEQFF
>TRBD2|TRBJ2-1|TRBV4-3|once
TGCGCCAGCAGCCAAGATGGGCGGGGGGACTACAATGAGCAGTTCTTC
CASSQDGRGDYNEQFF
>-|TRBJ1-1|TRBV14|-
TGTGCCAGCAGCCAAGTTAGTGGAGGGACTGAAGCTTTCTTT
CASSQVSGGTEAFF
>TRBD1|TRBJ1-1|TRBV10-3|few
TGTGCCACCGAACAGGGGATAGGCACTGAAGCTTTCTTT
CATEQGIGTEAFF
>-|TRBJ1-5|TRBV5-4|-
TGTGCCAGCAGCTTGGATCAGGCAGGGCAGAATCAGCCCCAGCATTTT
CASSLDQAGQNQPQHF
>TRBD1|TRBJ2-7|TRBV29-1|-
TGCAGCGTTGACAGGACAGGTTCGTTCGAGCAGTACTTC
CSVDRTGSFEQYF
>-|TRBJ1-5|TRBV30|-
TGTGCCTGGAGTGTGGGGGCAGGTCAGCCCCAGCATTTT
CAWSVGAGQPQHF
>-|TRBJ1-6|TRBV2|-
TGTGCCAGCCTCAGACAAAGCTCACCCCTCCACTTT
CASLRQSSPLHF